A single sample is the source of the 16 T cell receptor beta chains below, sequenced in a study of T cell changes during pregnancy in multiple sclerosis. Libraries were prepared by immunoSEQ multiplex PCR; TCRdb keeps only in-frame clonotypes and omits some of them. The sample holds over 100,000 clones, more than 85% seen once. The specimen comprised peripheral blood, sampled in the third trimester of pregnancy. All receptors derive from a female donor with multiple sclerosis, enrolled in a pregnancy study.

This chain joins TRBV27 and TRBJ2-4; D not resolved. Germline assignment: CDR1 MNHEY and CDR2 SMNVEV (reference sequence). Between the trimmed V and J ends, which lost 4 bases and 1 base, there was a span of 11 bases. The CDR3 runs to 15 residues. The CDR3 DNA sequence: TGTGCCAGCAGTTCCGCCGAGTCGGCCAAAAACATTCAGTACTTC. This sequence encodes CASSSAESAKNIQYF.

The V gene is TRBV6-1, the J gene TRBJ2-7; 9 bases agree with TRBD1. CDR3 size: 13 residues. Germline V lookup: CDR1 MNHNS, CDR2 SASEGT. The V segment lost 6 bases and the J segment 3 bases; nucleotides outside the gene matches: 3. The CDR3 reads CASRGQGYYEQYF. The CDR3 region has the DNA TGTGCCAGCAGGGGACAGGGCTACTACGAGCAGTACTTC.

The CDR3 DNA is TGTGCCAGTAGTATAGATAAGCGTCAGCCCCAGCATTTT. Amino acid sequence: CASSIDKRQPQHF. The chain uses TRBV19 and TRBJ1-5; D is unclear. V was pared by 0 bases and J by 6 bases, with 6 bases between. Germline CDR1 is LNHDA and CDR2 is SQIVND (reference sequence). The CDR3 is made up of 13 amino acids. The entire variable domain, with the rest obtained from reference TRBV19 and TRBJ1-5, is as follows: DGGITQSPKYLFRKEGQNVTLSCEQNLNHDAMYWYRQDPGQGLRLIYYSQIVNDFQKGDIAEGYSVSREKKESFPLTVTSAQKNPTAFYLCASSIDKRQPQHFGDGTRLSIL.

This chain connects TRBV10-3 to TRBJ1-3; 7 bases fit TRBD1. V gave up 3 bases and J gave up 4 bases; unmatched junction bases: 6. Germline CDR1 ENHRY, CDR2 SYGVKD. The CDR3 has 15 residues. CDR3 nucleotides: TGTGCCATCAGTGACCTACAGGGACAGGGAAACACCATATATTTT. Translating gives CAISDLQGQGNTIYF.

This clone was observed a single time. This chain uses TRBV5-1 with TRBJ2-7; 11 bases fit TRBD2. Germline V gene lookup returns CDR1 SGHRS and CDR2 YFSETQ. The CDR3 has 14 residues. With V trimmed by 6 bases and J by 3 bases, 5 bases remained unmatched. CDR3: CASNSGLAGYEQYF. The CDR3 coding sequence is TGCGCCAGCAACTCCGGACTAGCGGGCTACGAGCAGTACTTC.

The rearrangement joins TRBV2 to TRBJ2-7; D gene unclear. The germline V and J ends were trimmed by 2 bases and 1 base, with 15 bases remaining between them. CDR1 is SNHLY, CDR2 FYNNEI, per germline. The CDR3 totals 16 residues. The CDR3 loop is CASSELGRQVSYEQYF. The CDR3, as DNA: TGTGCCAGCAGTGAATTAGGCAGGCAGGTGTCCTACGAGCAGTACTTC. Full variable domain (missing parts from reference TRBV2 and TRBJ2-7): EPEVTQTPSHQVTQMGQEVILRCVPISNHLYFYWYRQILGQKVEFLVSFYNNEISEKSEIFDDQFSVERPDGSNFTLKIRSTKLEDSAMYFCASSELGRQVSYEQYFGPGTRLTVT.

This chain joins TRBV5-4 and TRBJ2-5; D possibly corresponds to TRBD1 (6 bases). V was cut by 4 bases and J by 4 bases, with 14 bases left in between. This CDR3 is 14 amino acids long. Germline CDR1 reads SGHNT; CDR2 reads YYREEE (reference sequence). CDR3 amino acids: CASSPGEIGETQYF. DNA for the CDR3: TGTGCCAGCAGCCCAGGGGAGATAGGAGAGACCCAGTACTTC.

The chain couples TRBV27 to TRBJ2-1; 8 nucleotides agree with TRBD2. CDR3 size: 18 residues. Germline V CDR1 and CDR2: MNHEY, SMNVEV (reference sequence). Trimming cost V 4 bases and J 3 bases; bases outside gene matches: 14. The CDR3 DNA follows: TGTGCCAGCAGTTCCTCCCCATTAGTTAGCGGGGACTACAATGAGCAGTTCTTC. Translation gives CASSSSPLVSGDYNEQFF.

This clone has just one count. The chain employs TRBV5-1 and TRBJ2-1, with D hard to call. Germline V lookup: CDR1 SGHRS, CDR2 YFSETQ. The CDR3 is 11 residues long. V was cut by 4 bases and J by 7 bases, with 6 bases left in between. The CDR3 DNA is TGCGCCAGCAGCGGCAGGAATGAGCAGTTCTTC. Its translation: CASSGRNEQFF.

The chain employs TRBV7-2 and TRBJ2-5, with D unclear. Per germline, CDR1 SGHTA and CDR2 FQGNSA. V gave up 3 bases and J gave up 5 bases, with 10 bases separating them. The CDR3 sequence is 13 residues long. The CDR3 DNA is TGTGCCAGCAGCTTTACCCCCCGGGAGACCCAGTACTTC. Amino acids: CASSFTPRETQYF.

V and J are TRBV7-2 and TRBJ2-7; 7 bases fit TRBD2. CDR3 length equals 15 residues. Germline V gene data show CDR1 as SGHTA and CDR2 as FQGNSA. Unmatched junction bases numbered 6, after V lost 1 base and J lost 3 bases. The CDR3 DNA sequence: TGTGCCAGCAGCTTAGGCGGCGGGGGATACTACGAGCAGTACTTC. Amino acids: CASSLGGGGYYEQYF.

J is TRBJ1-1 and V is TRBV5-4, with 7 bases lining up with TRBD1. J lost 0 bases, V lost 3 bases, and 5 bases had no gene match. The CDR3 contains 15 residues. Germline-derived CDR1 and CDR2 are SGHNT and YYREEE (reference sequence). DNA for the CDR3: TGTGCCAGCAGCTCCGGGACAGCTATGAACACTGAAGCTTTCTTT. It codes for CASSSGTAMNTEAFF.

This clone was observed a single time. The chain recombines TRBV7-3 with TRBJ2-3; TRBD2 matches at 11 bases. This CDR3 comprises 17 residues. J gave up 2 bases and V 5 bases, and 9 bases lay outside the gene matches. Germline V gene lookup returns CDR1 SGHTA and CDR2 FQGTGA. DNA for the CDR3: TGTGCCAGCAGCAGGAGGGTAGCGGGAGGGGTCACAGATACGCAGTATTTT. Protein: CASSRRVAGGVTDTQYF.

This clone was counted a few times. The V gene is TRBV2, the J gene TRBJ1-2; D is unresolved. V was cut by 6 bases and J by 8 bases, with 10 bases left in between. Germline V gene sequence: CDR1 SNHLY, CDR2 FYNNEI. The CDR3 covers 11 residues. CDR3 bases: TGTGCCAGCAGGGGCAGCTTCGGCTACACCTTC. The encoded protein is CASRGSFGYTF.

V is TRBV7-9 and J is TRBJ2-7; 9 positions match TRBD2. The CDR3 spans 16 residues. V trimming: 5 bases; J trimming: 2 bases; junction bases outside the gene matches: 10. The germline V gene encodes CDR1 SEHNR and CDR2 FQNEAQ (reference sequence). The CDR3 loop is CASSPFPSGKAYEQYF. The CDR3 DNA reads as TGTGCCAGCAGCCCCTTTCCTAGCGGGAAAGCCTACGAGCAGTACTTC.

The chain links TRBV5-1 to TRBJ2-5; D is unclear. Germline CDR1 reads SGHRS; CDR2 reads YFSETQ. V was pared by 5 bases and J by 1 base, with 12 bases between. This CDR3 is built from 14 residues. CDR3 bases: TGCGCCAGCAGAGTAGGAGAACCCCAAGAGACCCAGTACTTC. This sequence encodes CASRVGEPQETQYF.